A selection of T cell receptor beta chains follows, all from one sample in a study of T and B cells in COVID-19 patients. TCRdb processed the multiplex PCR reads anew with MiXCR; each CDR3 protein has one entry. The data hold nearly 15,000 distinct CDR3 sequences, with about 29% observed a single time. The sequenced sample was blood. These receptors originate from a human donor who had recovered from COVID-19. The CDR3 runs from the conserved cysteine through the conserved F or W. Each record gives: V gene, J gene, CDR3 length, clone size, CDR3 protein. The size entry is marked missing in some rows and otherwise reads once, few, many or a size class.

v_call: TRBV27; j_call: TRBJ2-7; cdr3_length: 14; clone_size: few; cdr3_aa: CASSPPSRGYEQYF
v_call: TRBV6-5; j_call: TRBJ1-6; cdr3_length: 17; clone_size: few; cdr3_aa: CASRPQGIVVYNSPLHF
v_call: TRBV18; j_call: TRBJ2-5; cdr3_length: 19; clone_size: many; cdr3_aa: CASSPLRPSGGPRQETQYF
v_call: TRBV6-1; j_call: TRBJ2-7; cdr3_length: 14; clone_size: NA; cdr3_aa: CASISFRGSYEQYF
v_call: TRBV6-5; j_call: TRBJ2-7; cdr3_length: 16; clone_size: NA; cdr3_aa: CASSSRRDRGLHEQYF
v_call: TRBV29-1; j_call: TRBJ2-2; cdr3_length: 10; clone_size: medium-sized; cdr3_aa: CSVDTGELFF
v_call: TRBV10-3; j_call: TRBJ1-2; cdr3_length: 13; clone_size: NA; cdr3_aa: CAISESIRQGYTF
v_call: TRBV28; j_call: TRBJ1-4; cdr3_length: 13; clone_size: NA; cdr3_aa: CASEETAGEKLFF
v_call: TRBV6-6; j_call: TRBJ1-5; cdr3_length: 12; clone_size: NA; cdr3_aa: CASRDRGQPQHF
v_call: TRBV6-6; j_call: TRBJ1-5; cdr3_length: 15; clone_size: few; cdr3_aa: CASSREGTQNQPQHF
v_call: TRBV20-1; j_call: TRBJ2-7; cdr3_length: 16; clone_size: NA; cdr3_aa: CSARGTTGWYSYEQYF
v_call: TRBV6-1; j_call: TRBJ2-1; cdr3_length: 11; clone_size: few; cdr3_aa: CASSGLVPLVF
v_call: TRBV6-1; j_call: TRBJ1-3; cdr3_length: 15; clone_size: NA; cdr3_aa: CASSDPRVTGNTIYF
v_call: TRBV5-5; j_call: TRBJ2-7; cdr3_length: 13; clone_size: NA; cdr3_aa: CASSQQGAGEQYF
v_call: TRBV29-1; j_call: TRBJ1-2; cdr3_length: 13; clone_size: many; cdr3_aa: CSVLGTGGNGYTF
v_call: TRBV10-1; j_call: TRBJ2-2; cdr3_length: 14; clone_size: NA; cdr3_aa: CASSPNKDTGELFF
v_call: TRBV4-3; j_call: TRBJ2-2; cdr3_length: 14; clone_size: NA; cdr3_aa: CDSSQDPSTGELFF
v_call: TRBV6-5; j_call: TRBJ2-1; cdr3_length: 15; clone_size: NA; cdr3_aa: CASSYRTSGSNEQFF
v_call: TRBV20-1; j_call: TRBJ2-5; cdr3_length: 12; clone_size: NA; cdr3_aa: CSAMGQRETQYF
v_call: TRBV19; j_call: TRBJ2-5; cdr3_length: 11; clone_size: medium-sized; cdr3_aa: CASSARETQYF
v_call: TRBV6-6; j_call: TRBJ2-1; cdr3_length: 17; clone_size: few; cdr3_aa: CASSFSQGPPAYNEQFF
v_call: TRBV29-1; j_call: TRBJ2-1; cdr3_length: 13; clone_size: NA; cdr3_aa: CSVEGTSGGEQFF